The 22 T cell receptor beta chains below come from one sample, sequenced in a study of T cell changes during pregnancy in multiple sclerosis. Repertoires were generated with immunoSEQ multiplex PCR, while TCRdb's copy carries only in-frame clones and drops some. The sample gives 57,000 or so clones, roughly 90% of which show up once; approximately 1.6% is in the top ten. The sample in question was peripheral blood, obtained in the first trimester of pregnancy. The receptor set was obtained from a female donor with multiple sclerosis, enrolled in a pregnancy study.

This chain uses TRBV6-6 with TRBJ2-3; TRBD2 might be the D (5 bases). Germline CDR1 reads MNHNY; CDR2 reads SVGAGI (reference sequence). Trimming pared 7 bases from V and 2 bases from J, leaving 16 bases between. This CDR3 is built from 15 residues. The CDR3 DNA sequence: TGTGCCAGCACTAGCTCCCTACGAAACACAGATACGCAGTATTTT. Encoded protein: CASTSSLRNTDTQYF.

The V call is TRBV28, the J call TRBJ1-5; TRBD1 matches at 7 bases. With 5 bases clipped from V and 6 bases from J, the junction kept 7 bases outside the gene matches. Germline-derived CDR1 and CDR2 are MDHEN and SYDVKM. CDR3 length equals 14 residues. The CDR3 spells CASSLRQGSQPQHF. The CDR3, as DNA: TGTGCCAGCAGTCTACGACAGGGTAGTCAGCCCCAGCATTTT. The full variable domain, its missing parts supplied by reference TRBV28 and TRBJ1-5, is DVKVTQSSRYLVKRTGEKVFLECVQDMDHENMFWYRQDPGLGLRLIYFSYDVKMKEKGDIPEGYSVSREKKERFSLILESASTNQTSMYLCASSLRQGSQPQHFGDGTRLSIL.

The V call is TRBV27, the J call TRBJ2-7; D is perhaps TRBD1 (6 bases). V lost 0 bases to trimming and J lost 2 bases, with 17 bases between them. Germline assignment: CDR1 MNHEY and CDR2 SMNVEV (reference sequence). This CDR3 has 17 amino acids. CDR3 protein: CASSLSNPGDGPYEQYF. CDR3 nucleotides: TGTGCCAGCAGTTTATCGAATCCAGGGGACGGGCCCTACGAGCAGTACTTC.

The rearrangement joins TRBV6-5 to TRBJ2-2; D not resolved. The CDR3 has 14 amino acids. The V end was cut by 6 bases, the J end by 4 bases, with 12 bases between. Germline-derived CDR1 and CDR2 are MNHEY and SVGAGI. CDR3 DNA: TGTGCCAGCAGACACCTCGCAGTCACCGGGGAGCTGTTTTTT. As protein: CASRHLAVTGELFF.

CDR3 nucleotide sequence: TGTGCCAGCAGCCAGAGGGAAGGACAGGGCACTACGCATTACAATGAGCAGTTCTTC. This encodes CASSQREGQGTTHYNEQFF. The chain has TRBV14 and TRBJ2-1, with 8 bases that match TRBD1. J gave up 4 bases and V 3 bases, and 17 bases lay outside the gene matches. CDR3 size: 19 residues. Germline CDR1 is SGHDN and CDR2 is FVKESK.

The chain combines TRBV6-5 with TRBJ1-2; the D gene is possibly TRBD1 (5 bases). This CDR3 has 14 amino acids. Looked up from germline, CDR1 is MNHEY and CDR2 is SVGAGI. V was cut by 0 bases and J by 8 bases, with 13 bases left in between. CDR3 region: CASSYSGQGGGYTF. For the CDR3, the DNA is TGTGCCAGCAGTTACTCTGGCCAGGGAGGGGGCTACACCTTC.

This chain joins TRBV4-3 and TRBJ2-1, with 7 bases that match TRBD2. The CDR3 length is 16 residues. Germline CDR1 is LGHNA and CDR2 is YSLEER. Trimming at V came to 0 bases and at J to 6 bases, leaving 8 bases not matched to a gene. This CDR3 reads CASSQEGGRAGNEQFF. The DNA for the CDR3 is TGCGCCAGCAGCCAAGAAGGAGGGAGGGCCGGCAATGAGCAGTTCTTC.

A single count supports this clone. The chain uses TRBV6-1 and TRBJ2-7; D is unclear. Trimming stripped 1 base from V and 0 bases from J, with 7 bases between. Germline loops: CDR1 MNHNS, CDR2 SASEGT. This CDR3 has 14 amino acids. This CDR3 reads CASSEGLASYEQYF. CDR3 nucleotides: TGTGCCAGCAGTGAAGGACTCGCCTCCTACGAGCAGTACTTC.

The genes are TRBV2 and TRBJ2-3; TRBD1 matches at 9 bases. This CDR3 contains 15 residues. The germline V gene encodes CDR1 SNHLY and CDR2 FYNNEI. V trimming: 8 bases; J trimming: 3 bases; junction bases outside the gene matches: 9. The CDR3 reads CASRGTGISTDTQYF. In DNA form, the CDR3 reads TGTGCCAGCCGAGGGACAGGGATAAGTACAGATACGCAGTATTTT. Complete variable domain (other parts from reference TRBV2 and TRBJ2-3): EPEVTQTPSHQVTQMGQEVILRCVPISNHLYFYWYRQILGQKVEFLVSFYNNEISEKSEIFDDQFSVERPDGSNFTLKIRSTKLEDSAMYFCASRGTGISTDTQYFGPGTRLTVL.

The genes are TRBV2 and TRBJ1-2; 8 bases map to TRBD1. With 4 bases clipped from V and 7 bases from J, the junction kept 5 bases outside the gene matches. CDR1 SNHLY and CDR2 FYNNEI come from the germline V gene. The CDR3 has 13 residues. The CDR3 region has the DNA TGTGCCAGCAGTGCACGAGACAGGGGTGGCTACACCTTC. Residues: CASSARDRGGYTF.

CDR3 region: CASSQDPGGFANTGELFF. CDR3 nucleotide sequence: TGCGCCAGCAGCCAAGATCCGGGGGGGTTCGCGAACACCGGGGAGCTGTTTTTT. This chain connects TRBV4-3 to TRBJ2-2; 8 positions agree with TRBD2. The trim removed 0 bases at V and 0 bases at J, leaving 6 bases unmatched. The CDR3 runs to 18 residues. Germline V CDR1 and CDR2: LGHNA, YSLEER.

The chain links TRBV19 to TRBJ1-1; D gene unclear. Per germline, CDR1 LNHDA and CDR2 SQIVND (reference sequence). With 3 bases removed from V and 1 base from J, the gap between germline ends came to 15 bases. This CDR3 spans 16 amino acids. This CDR3 is CASSMLRREGNTEAFF. As DNA, the CDR3 is TGTGCCAGTAGTATGTTAAGGCGGGAGGGGAACACTGAAGCTTTCTTT. The whole variable domain, remainder taken from reference TRBV19 and TRBJ1-1, is DGGITQSPKYLFRKEGQNVTLSCEQNLNHDAMYWYRQDPGQGLRLIYYSQIVNDFQKGDIAEGYSVSREKKESFPLTVTSAQKNPTAFYLCASSMLRREGNTEAFFGQGTRLTVV.

This chain connects TRBV29-1 to TRBJ1-2, with a tentative D call TRBD1 (5 bases). The germline CDR1 and CDR2 sequences are SQVTM and ANQGSEA. This CDR3 has 14 amino acids. V was pared by 6 bases and J by 6 bases, with 20 bases between. CDR3 nucleotide sequence: TGCAGCGTCTCTCAGGACAACACTCGGAATGGCTACACCTTC. Translated, it gives CSVSQDNTRNGYTF.

The chain joins TRBV19 to TRBJ1-5; D is possibly TRBD1 (6 bases). The V gene lost 1 base and the J gene lost 7 bases, with 17 bases spanning the gap. Germline V lookup: CDR1 LNHDA, CDR2 SQIVND (reference sequence). This CDR3 region has 16 residues. The chain's CDR3 is CASSIAPGAQAQPQHF. CDR3 nucleotides: TGTGCCAGTAGTATAGCCCCAGGGGCCCAGGCCCAGCCCCAGCATTTT.

This clone has more than one count but fewer than ten. The chain recombines TRBV5-6 with TRBJ1-1, with D unclear. The germline gives CDR1 SGHDT, CDR2 YYEEEE. V was cut by 0 bases and J by 4 bases, with 10 bases left in between. The CDR3 totals 14 residues. In DNA form, the CDR3 reads TGTGCCAGCAGCTTGGGACACTTGACCACTGAAGCTTTCTTT. It codes for CASSLGHLTTEAFF.

The rearrangement joins TRBV7-2 to TRBJ2-7, with TRBD2 matching over 7 bases. The CDR3 has 13 amino acids. The germline V gene encodes CDR1 SGHTA and CDR2 FQGNSA. Losses at the gene ends were 1 base for V and 7 bases for J; bases not matched to a gene: 4. CDR3 nucleotides: TGTGCCAGCAGCTTAGTCGGTAGCGGGGAGCAGTACTTC. It specifies CASSLVGSGEQYF.

The V call is TRBV28, the J call TRBJ1-5; D unclear. Germline V CDR1 and CDR2: MDHEN, SYDVKM. The germline V and J ends were trimmed by 5 bases and 7 bases, with 9 bases remaining between them. The CDR3 sequence is 12 residues long. Here the CDR3 DNA reads TGTGCCAGCAGTGGTAGCGTCCAGCCCCAGCATTTT. As protein: CASSGSVQPQHF.

This chain uses TRBV4-1 with TRBJ2-3, with a tentative D call TRBD2 (5 bases). The CDR3 is 13 amino acids. The germline CDR1 and CDR2 sequences are MGHRA and YSYEKL. V was pared by 6 bases and J by 1 base, with 8 bases between. CDR3 sequence reads: CASRMEGTDTQYF. The CDR3 nucleotides read TGCGCCAGCAGAATGGAGGGCACAGATACGCAGTATTTT.

The chain links TRBV5-1 to TRBJ2-3; 11 bases match TRBD2. This CDR3 spans 17 amino acids. The junction had 5 bases not matched to a gene; V was cut back by 0 bases and J by 2 bases. CDR1 SGHRS and CDR2 YFSETQ come from the germline V gene. CDR3 DNA: TGCGCCAGCAGCTTGGGGGGGACTAGCGGCCTCACAGATACGCAGTATTTT. Its translation is CASSLGGTSGLTDTQYF.

This rearrangement joins TRBV28 to TRBJ1-2; D perhaps matches TRBD1 (5 bases). V lost 5 bases, J lost 2 bases, and 12 bases lay in between. The CDR3 loop spans 14 amino acids. CDR1 and CDR2 (germline): MDHEN, SYDVKM. The CDR3 loop is CASSGGGRNYGYTF. In DNA, the CDR3 is TGTGCCAGCAGTGGGGGGGGGAGGAACTATGGCTACACCTTC.

The V gene is TRBV25-1, the J gene TRBJ2-1; perhaps TRBD2 as D (6 bases). The CDR3 loop spans 18 amino acids. CDR1 is MGHDK, CDR2 SYGVNS, per germline. Between the trimmed V and J ends, which lost 6 bases and 0 bases, there was a span of 21 bases. The CDR3 sequence: CASSLTLGAGSSYNEQFF. The CDR3 DNA reads as TGTGCCAGCAGCCTCACACTCGGGGCGGGGAGCTCCTACAATGAGCAGTTCTTC.

The chain links TRBV18 to TRBJ2-5, with D possibly matching TRBD2 (5 bases). The CDR3 covers 12 residues. Trimming took 9 bases from V and 4 from J, leaving 12 bases between them. In germline, CDR1 is KGHSH, CDR2 LQKENI. The CDR3 DNA reads TGTGCCAGTTCCACGGGGTCAGAGACCCAGTACTTC. Protein product: CASSTGSETQYF. Filled out from reference TRBV18 and TRBJ2-5, the complete variable domain reads NAGVMQNPRHLVRRRGQEARLRCSPMKGHSHVYWYRQLPEEGLKFMVYLQKENIIDESGMPKERFSAEFPKEGPSILRIQQVVRGDSAAYFCASSTGSETQYFGPGTRLLVL.